Following are 7 T cell receptor beta chains from one sample sequenced in a study of tumor-infiltrating lymphocytes in primary liver carcinoma. Reverse transcription of around 0.45 ug total RNA with a constant-region primer produced TCR beta cDNA. A slightly modified ARM-PCR protocol with three nested multiplex PCR rounds produced these TCR beta libraries. A C-beta reverse primer was combined with TRBV1-TRBV30 forward primers in the first two PCR rounds, and each round had around 10 cycles. TCRdb re-analysed the multiplex PCR reads in MiXCR, keeping a single row per CDR3 protein. The data show approximately 340,000 distinct CDR3 sequences, with approximately 65% seen just once and roughly 6.5% held by the top ten. RNA isolated from unsorted whole blood supplied the blood RNA, with germline DNA also extracted. Sequenced: peripheral blood. The receptors derive from a man aged 40-49 years with primary liver carcinoma and hepatitis B virus infection.

Concerning this clonotype itself: The conserved final phenylalanine or tryptophan is absent from the CDR3, which likely points to a read error. The V call is TRBV11-2, the J call TRBJ2-3; D might be TRBD1 (7 bases). The CDR3 length is 16 residues. Germline V gene sequence: CDR1 SGHAT, CDR2 FQNNGV. The V end was cut by 2 bases, the J end by 6 bases, with 18 bases between. CDR3 nucleotides: TGTGCCAGCAGCTTATACGATCAGGAGGGGGCGGATACGCAGTATCTT. Translation gives CASSLYDQEGADTQYL.

On this clonotype: This is likely a read error, given that the CDR3 carries no conserved phenylalanine or tryptophan at its end. The chain recombines TRBV11-2 with TRBJ2-7; 7 bases are shared with TRBD2. This CDR3 is built from 16 residues. CDR1 is SGHAT and CDR2 is FQNNGV in the germline V gene. With 5 bases clipped from V and 0 bases from J, the junction kept 10 bases outside the gene matches. CDR3 DNA sequence: TGTGCCAGCAGCCCCGGGGTGGGGAGGGACTCCTACGAGCAGTACCTC. Protein product: CASSPGVGRDSYEQYL.

This clonotype was seen repeatedly, ten times or more. The chain uses TRBV6-5 and TRBJ2-2; perhaps TRBD2 as D (8 bases). Germline CDR1 MNHEY, CDR2 SVGAGI. The CDR3 is 16 residues long. The ends were cut back, 6 bases at V and 4 bases at J, with 18 bases in the middle. This CDR3 reads CASSLRGDRGTGELFF. The CDR3 coding sequence is TGTGCCAGCAGCCTGCGGGGGGACAGAGGCACCGGGGAGCTGTTTTTT.

As for this clonotype: The CDR3 end shows no conserved phenylalanine or tryptophan, and so a read error is likely. The chain couples TRBV14 to TRBJ2-2; TRBD2 is a possible D gene (6 bases). Trimming took 4 bases from V and 5 from J, leaving 20 bases between them. Per germline, CDR1 SGHDN and CDR2 FVKESK. There are 17 residues in the CDR3. In DNA form, the CDR3 reads TGTGCCAGCAGCCGAGACCCCACTAGCTACTTAACCGGGGAGCTGTTTTTA. As protein: CASSRDPTSYLTGELFL.

In regard to this clonotype: Since no conserved phenylalanine or tryptophan closes the CDR3, a read error is the likely cause. The chain recombines TRBV11-1 with TRBJ1-2; possible D gene TRBD1, 6 bases. CDR3 length: 15 residues. Per the germline V gene, CDR1 is SGHAT and CDR2 is FQDESV (reference sequence). V lost 0 bases and J 8 bases, leaving 16 bases between the germline ends. The CDR3 DNA is TGTGCCAGCAGCTTAGCTTCGGCCAGGGGTTTGGGCTACACCTTA. Translated, it gives CASSLASARGLGYTL.

A word on this clonotype: The conserved closing phenylalanine or tryptophan is absent in this CDR3, likely reflecting a read error. The chain links TRBV6-1 to TRBJ1-5, with D possibly being TRBD1 (6 bases). Germline CDR1 and CDR2: MNHNS and SASEGT. The CDR3 totals 16 residues. CDR3 loop: CVGTSHPQGNNQPQHS. DNA for the CDR3: TGTGTCGGCACAAGTCATCCACAGGGAAACAATCAGCCCCAGCATTCT.

A note on this clonotype: A single base separates this from a much larger clone, so it may be a read error. The conserved phenylalanine or tryptophan normally closing the CDR3 is absent here, so this likely arose from a read error. The gene calls are TRBV12-5 and TRBJ2-7; D may match TRBD1 or TRBD2 (5 bases each). Germline V lookup: CDR1 LGHNT, CDR2 FRNRAP. V was trimmed by 2 bases and J by 0 bases, leaving 11 bases between them. This CDR3 has 15 residues. The CDR3 DNA reads TGTGCTAGTGGTTTGATACTAGACAGCTCCTACGAGCAGTACTCC. Protein: CASGLILDSSYEQYS.